This T cell receptor beta chain was identified during a study of blood T cell repertoires in COVID-19. Study-wide context: Acute-phase and convalescent COVID-19 samples originated in the United States, Italy and Spain. PBMCs, B-cell-depleted T cells, or T cells provided the cDNA or gDNA that made up the material.

Source study methods: Estimation of nucleated cell counts was performed using reference gene primer amplification. Repertoires were generated with immunoSEQ multiplex PCR, while TCRdb's copy carries only in-frame clones and drops some. The V and J calls and the clone size are those of that table, but D and trimming were determined from the DNA. Found here are approximately 66,000 clones, around 89% of them singletons; the top ten hold around 8.3%. Trimming removed 3 bases from V and 0 bases from J, with 9 bases in between. CDR3 length equals 15 residues. The V gene's germline CDR1 is LGHDT and CDR2 YNNKEL (reference sequence).

Sequenced: peripheral blood. This receptor was obtained from a human donor with active COVID-19. The donor label of this sample is uncertain. The V gene is TRBV3-1 (or the pseudogene TRBV3-2), the J gene TRBJ2-1, with a tentative D call TRBD1 (6 bases). The chain's CDR3 is CASSQRGSSYNEQFF. The CDR3 coding sequence is TGTGCCAGCAGCCAGAGGGGGTCCTCCTACAATGAGCAGTTCTTC.